This T cell receptor (beta chain) was identified during a study of blood T cells in healthy people across ages. Study-level results: Per million T cells, TCR beta diversity dropped roughly linearly as age increased. Total diversity from one million sequenced T cells was likely underestimated.

A second about 6 to 11 cycle PCR used barcoded and J-beta primers. With 12 random nucleotides, a template-switch adaptor tagged each individual cDNA molecule. One entry per CDR3 protein results from TCRdb running MiXCR on the 5' RACE reads. This sample has more than 1,000,000 distinct CDR3 sequences; around 25% occur once, and the top ten carry about 0.72%. Concerning this clonotype: What it recognizes is unknown.

This sample was shared with a second study, whose subject was T cells of mothers and their children. That report notes: Each mother yielded more than 8 million TCR beta CDR3 reads. Each child yielded approximately 2.9 million reads.

Sequenced sample: blood. The sequence was obtained from a girl aged 2 to 9 in good health.

The DNA for the CDR3 is TGCAGTGCTAGACTAGCGGGATATGGGTACGAGCAGTACTTC. Translated: CSARLAGYGYEQYF. The genes are TRBV20-1 and TRBJ2-7; TRBD2 matches 9 bases. The CDR3 is made up of 14 amino acids. Unmatched junction bases numbered 6, after V lost 2 bases and J lost 4 bases. Germline CDR1 DFQATT, CDR2 SNEGSKA (reference sequence).